The clone carrying this TCR beta chain appeared a single time. The antigen is not known. This record belongs to a study of beta chain features in type 1 diabetes. Germline values: CDR1 MGHRA, CDR2 YSYEKL. This CDR3 has 16 residues. V lost 3 bases and J lost 4, with 19 bases in between. cDNA synthesis used the whole RNA isolate, giving expressed TCRB sequences. The protocol was immunoSEQ multiplex PCR, while the TCRdb copy is restricted to in-frame clones and leaves out a portion. This table holds some 900,000 clones, around a sixth found once. Study-level results: In comparison with healthy donors, patients had naive, central memory and Treg TCRB repertoires that appeared more similar. All four CD4+ subsets of Type 1 diabetes patients contained TCRB CDR3s that were moderately but significantly shorter. Shorter templates might be favored by PCR, and equally so in patients and in controls.

This chain joins TRBV4-1 and TRBJ2-7; D remains ambiguous. This sequence was found in a young woman in good health. Specimen: naive CD4+ T cells from blood. As DNA, the CDR3 is TGCGCCAGCAGCCAGGTCCTAGGATCCAAGCCGTACGAGCAGTACTTC. Translation: CASSQVLGSKPYEQYF.